These T cell receptor beta chains were read from a single sample in a study of siplizumab effects on memory and regulatory T cells. Profiling relied on immunoSEQ multiplex PCR, and the TCRdb table lists in-frame clones only, not all of them. Among more than 85,000 clones, roughly 92% were seen once, and the ten largest hold 1% to 1.5%. The source material was CD4+ T cells sorted from blood. These receptors all stem from a human donor in good health. CDR3s include the opening cysteine and the closing phenylalanine or tryptophan. The D gene is left open where the match is weak. Clone size is given for some rows only: seen once, a few or many times, or a class if the clone is expanded.

clone_size j_call cdr3_length v_call d_call cdr3_nt cdr3_aa
NA TRBJ2-3 15 TRBV27 NA TGTGCCAGCAGTTTATATGGGTCGGGCACAGATACGCAGTATTTT CASSLYGSGTDTQYF
NA TRBJ1-2 10 TRBV28 NA TGTGCCAGCAGCTCCTATGGCTACACCTTC CASSSYGYTF
NA TRBJ2-5 14 TRBV7-9 NA TGTGCCAGCAGCTTAGGGCTTGCTCAAGAGACCCAGTACTTC CASSLGLAQETQYF
once TRBJ1-5 15 TRBV5-1 NA TGCGCCAGCAGCTTGGGTGATTTTAGCAATCAGCCCCAGCATTTT CASSLGDFSNQPQHF
once TRBJ2-6 16 TRBV5-1 NA TGCGCCAGCAGCGTGGACGGGAACTCTGGGGCCAACGTCCTGACTTTC CASSVDGNSGANVLTF
NA TRBJ2-4 14 TRBV23-1 NA TGCGCCAGCAGTCCTCCCCCAGCCAAAAACATTCAGTACTTC CASSPPPAKNIQYF
NA TRBJ2-1 14 TRBV18 NA TGTGCCAGCTCACCAACGACAAGAGCTAATGAGCAGTTCTTC CASSPTTRANEQFF
few TRBJ1-4 14 TRBV19 TRBD1 TGTGCCAGTAACCCCGACAGGGGGTATGAAAAACTGTTTTTT CASNPDRGYEKLFF
NA TRBJ2-2 16 TRBV15 TRBD2 TGTGCCACCAGCAGAGCCGCGGGAGGGTTTGTCGGGGAGCTGTTTTTT CATSRAAGGFVGELFF
NA TRBJ2-3 14 TRBV5-1 TRBD2 TGCGCCAGCACGGCGGGGGAAGGGACAGATACGCAGTATTTT CASTAGEGTDTQYF
NA TRBJ2-7 15 TRBV27 TRBD2 TGTGCCAGCTCCTCACCAAGCGGGAGCTCCTACGAGCAGTACTTC CASSSPSGSSYEQYF
NA TRBJ1-1 13 TRBV29-1 NA TGCAGCGTTGATCTAGGAATGAACACTGAAGCTTTCTTT CSVDLGMNTEAFF
NA TRBJ2-1 13 TRBV10-3 TRBD2 TGTGCCACCGGACTAGCGGGAACCAATGAGCAGTTCTTC CATGLAGTNEQFF
once TRBJ1-3 19 TRBV9 NA TGTGCCAGCAGCGCTTCCGGGTCAGGGTTTTTCATGGCTGGAAACACCATATATTTT CASSASGSGFFMAGNTIYF
NA TRBJ1-2 16 TRBV6-1 NA TGTGCCAGCAGTGAATCGGGAGGGATCGGTATCTATGGCTACACCTTC CASSESGGIGIYGYTF
NA TRBJ1-2 15 TRBV28 TRBD1 TGTGCCAGCAGGGGGGGGACAGGGGGCCTCTATGGCTACACCTTC CASRGGTGGLYGYTF
NA TRBJ1-6 13 TRBV11-2 TRBD1 TGTGCCAGCAGCTGGGACAGGGTTTCACCCCTCCACTTT CASSWDRVSPLHF
NA TRBJ1-4 14 TRBV6-5 NA TGTGCCAGCAGGAGGGAGGTGACTAATGAAAAACTGTTTTTT CASRREVTNEKLFF
NA TRBJ2-7 13 TRBV6-5 NA TGTGCCAGCAGGTACAGGGTCGTATACGAGCAGTACTTC CASRYRVVYEQYF
NA TRBJ1-4 15 TRBV4-1 NA TGCGCCAGCAGCCTGGGACGACTGGCGGGGGAAAAACTGTTTTTT CASSLGRLAGEKLFF
NA TRBJ1-1 15 TRBV7-2 NA TGTGCCAGCAGCCGTCTCTTGCAGGGCCCCACTGAAGCTTTCTTT CASSRLLQGPTEAFF
once TRBJ2-7 20 TRBV13 TRBD2 TGTGCCAGCAGCCCAACTCTCGGGCTAGCGGGGGCCACCTTCACCTACGAGCAGTACTTC CASSPTLGLAGATFTYEQYF
NA TRBJ1-1 14 TRBV18 NA TGTGCCAGCTCACCAACCGGGAAGGCAACTGAAGCTTTCTTT CASSPTGKATEAFF
NA TRBJ1-5 14 TRBV5-1 NA TGCGCCAGCAGCCTCTCAGGGAATGATCAGCCCCAGCATTTT CASSLSGNDQPQHF
NA TRBJ2-2 16 TRBV7-8 TRBD1 TGTGCCAGCAGCTCAGTAGGGACAGAAGTAATTCGGGAGCTGTTTTTT CASSSVGTEVIRELFF
NA TRBJ1-1 15 TRBV12-5 NA TGTGCTAGTGGTTTGGTACAGGGCAGTAACACTGAAGCTTTCTTT CASGLVQGSNTEAFF
NA TRBJ2-7 11 TRBV6-1 NA TGTGCCAGCAGTCTGTTGGGAGAGCAGTACTTC CASSLLGEQYF